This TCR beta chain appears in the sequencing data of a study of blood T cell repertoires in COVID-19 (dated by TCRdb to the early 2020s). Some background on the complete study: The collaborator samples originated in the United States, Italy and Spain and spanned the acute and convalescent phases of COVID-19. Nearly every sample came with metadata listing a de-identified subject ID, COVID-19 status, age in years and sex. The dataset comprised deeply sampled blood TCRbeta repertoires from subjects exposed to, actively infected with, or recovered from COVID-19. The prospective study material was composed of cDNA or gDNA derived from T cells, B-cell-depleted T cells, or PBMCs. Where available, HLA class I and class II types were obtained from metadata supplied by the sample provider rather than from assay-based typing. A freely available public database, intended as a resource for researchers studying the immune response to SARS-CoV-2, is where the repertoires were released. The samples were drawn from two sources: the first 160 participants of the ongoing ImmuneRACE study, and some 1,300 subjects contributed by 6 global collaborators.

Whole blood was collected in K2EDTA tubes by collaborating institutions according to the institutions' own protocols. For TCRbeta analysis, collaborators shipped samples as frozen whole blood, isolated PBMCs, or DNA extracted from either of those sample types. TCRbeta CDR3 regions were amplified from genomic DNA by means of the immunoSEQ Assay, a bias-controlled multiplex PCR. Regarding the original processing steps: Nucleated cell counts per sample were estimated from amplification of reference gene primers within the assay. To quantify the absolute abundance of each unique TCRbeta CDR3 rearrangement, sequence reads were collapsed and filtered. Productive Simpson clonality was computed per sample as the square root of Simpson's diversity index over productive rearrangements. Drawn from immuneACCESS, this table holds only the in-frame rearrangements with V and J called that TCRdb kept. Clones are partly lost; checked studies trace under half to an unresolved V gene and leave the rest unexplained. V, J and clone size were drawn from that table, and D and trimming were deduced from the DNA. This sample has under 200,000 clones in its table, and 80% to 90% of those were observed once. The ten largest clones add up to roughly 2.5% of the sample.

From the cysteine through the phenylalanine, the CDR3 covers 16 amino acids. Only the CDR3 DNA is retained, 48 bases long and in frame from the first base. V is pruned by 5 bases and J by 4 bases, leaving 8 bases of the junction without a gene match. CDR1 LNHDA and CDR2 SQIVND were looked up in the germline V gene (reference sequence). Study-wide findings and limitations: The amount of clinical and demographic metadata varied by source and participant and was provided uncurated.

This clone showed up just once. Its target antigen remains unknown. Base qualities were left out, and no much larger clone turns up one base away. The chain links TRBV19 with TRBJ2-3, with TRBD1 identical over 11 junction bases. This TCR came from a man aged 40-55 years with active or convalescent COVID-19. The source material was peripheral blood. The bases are TGTGCCAGTAGTTTACCCCCGGGACAGGGGGCAGATACGCAGTATTTT. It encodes CASSLPPGQGADTQYF.